This T cell receptor beta chain is from a study of blood T cell repertoires in COVID-19. The repertoire was sequenced with immunoSEQ multiplex PCR; TCRdb's copy has only in-frame clones and lacks some. The sample records about 300,000 clones, roughly nine tenths being singletons. Germline V lookup: CDR1 DFQATT, CDR2 SNEGSKA (reference sequence). The V segment lost 3 bases and the J segment 3 bases; nucleotides outside the gene matches: 6. The CDR3 spans 15 residues. The sequenced sample was PBMCs or T cells enriched from blood (not recorded which). The chain uses TRBV20-1 and TRBJ2-3, with 10 positions matching TRBD2. This TCR was sampled from a woman younger than 35 who had recovered from COVID-19. The CDR3: CSASASGSTTDTQYF. DNA of the CDR3: TGCAGTGCTAGTGCTAGCGGGAGTACAACAGATACGCAGTATTTT.